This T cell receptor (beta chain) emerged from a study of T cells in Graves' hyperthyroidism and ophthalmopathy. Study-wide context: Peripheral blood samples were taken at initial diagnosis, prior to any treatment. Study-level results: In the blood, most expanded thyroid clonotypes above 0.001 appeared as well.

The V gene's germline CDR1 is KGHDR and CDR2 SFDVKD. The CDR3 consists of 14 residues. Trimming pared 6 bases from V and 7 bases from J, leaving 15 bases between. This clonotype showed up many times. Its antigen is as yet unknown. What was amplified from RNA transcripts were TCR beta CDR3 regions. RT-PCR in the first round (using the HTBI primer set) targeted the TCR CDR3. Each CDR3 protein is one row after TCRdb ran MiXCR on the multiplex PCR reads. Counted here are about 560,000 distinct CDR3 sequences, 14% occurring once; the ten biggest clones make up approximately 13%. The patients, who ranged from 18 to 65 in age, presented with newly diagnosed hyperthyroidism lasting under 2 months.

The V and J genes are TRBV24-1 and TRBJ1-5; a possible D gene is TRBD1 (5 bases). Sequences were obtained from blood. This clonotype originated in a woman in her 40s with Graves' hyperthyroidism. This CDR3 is CATSLSGTSQPQHF. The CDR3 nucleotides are TGTGCCACCAGTCTGTCTGGGACCTCGCAGCCCCAGCATTTT.